Each of the 14 T cell receptor beta chains below was sequenced from the same sample in a study of blood T cell repertoires in COVID-19 (dated by TCRdb to between 2020 and 2021). Receptors were amplified or captured by the immunoSEQ multiplex PCR assay. Here the immuneACCESS table is served through TCRdb, limited to in-frame sequences with V and J called. Missing clones are a known gap in these copies; in checked studies unresolved V genes cover under half, and the rest lacks a known reason. The sample table shows fewer than 65,000 clones, and 70% to 90% are seen once. The ten largest clones capture 1% to 1.5% of the sample. The sequenced sample was peripheral blood. The receptors were sampled from a woman older than 75 with acute or convalescent COVID-19.

This clone was found once. This chain links TRBV9 with TRBJ1-1; perhaps TRBD1 as D (6 bases). The CDR3 is made up of 13 amino acids. Trimming pared 3 bases from V and 5 bases from J, leaving 11 bases between. Germline V lookup: CDR1 SGDLS, CDR2 YYNGEE. CDR3 in amino acids: CASSDGGQTEAFF. The CDR3 DNA follows: TGTGCCAGCAGCGACGGGGGGCAGACTGAAGCTTTCTTT.

This rearrangement joins TRBV28 to TRBJ1-2, with 7 bases that match TRBD1. Looked up from germline, CDR1 is MDHEN and CDR2 is SYDVKM. The CDR3 loop spans 13 amino acids. V trimming: 4 bases; J trimming: 6 bases; junction bases outside the gene matches: 5. DNA for the CDR3: TGTGCCAGCAGTTCCGGGACAGTCGATGGCTACACCTTC. Its translation: CASSSGTVDGYTF.

This rearrangement joins TRBV10-1 to TRBJ2-5; no reliable D call. Between the trimmed V and J ends, which lost 4 bases and 5 bases, there was a span of 11 bases. The CDR3 sequence is 13 residues long. Germline V gives CDR1 WNHNN, CDR2 SYGVQD (reference sequence). The CDR3 nucleotides read TGCGCCAGCAGTGGACAAGTACGGGAGACCCAGTACTTC. Translation: CASSGQVRETQYF.

The chain joins TRBV7-8 to TRBJ1-2; 9 bases fit TRBD1. V gave up 5 bases and J gave up 6 bases; unmatched junction bases: 19. This CDR3 has 18 residues. Germline lookup yields CDR1 SGHVS and CDR2 FQNEAQ. This CDR3 reads CASSQRRNRGLGGNGYTF. The CDR3 nucleotides are TGTGCCAGCAGCCAACGACGTAACAGGGGGCTGGGTGGCAATGGCTACACCTTC. Based on the CDR3 plus reference TRBV7-8 and TRBJ1-2, the full variable domain is GAGVSQSPRYKVAKRGQDVALRCDPISGHVSLFWYQQALGQGPEFLTYFQNEAQLDKSGLPSDRFFAERPEGSVSTLKIQRTQQEDSAVYLCASSQRRNRGLGGNGYTFGSGTRLTVV.

The chain combines TRBV19 with TRBJ2-2; no clear D. This CDR3 spans 16 amino acids. Germline CDR1 reads LNHDA; CDR2 reads SQIVND (reference sequence). Trimming took 7 bases from V and 4 from J, leaving 19 bases between them. CDR3 amino acids: CASKITTWHSTGELFF. In nucleotides, the CDR3 is TGTGCCAGTAAAATAACGACATGGCATTCCACCGGGGAGCTGTTTTTT.

The rearrangement uses TRBV28 and TRBJ1-3; TRBD1 matches 8 bases. This CDR3 has 14 residues. Germline CDR1 and CDR2: MDHEN and SYDVKM. Germline trimming cut 8 bases from V and 2 bases from J; bases unmatched to any gene: 5. CDR3 nucleotide sequence: TGTGCCAGCGGGATACAGGGGGCTGGAAACACCATATATTTT. It yields the protein CASGIQGAGNTIYF.

Note on this clone: The sample has other DNA sequences that encode this CDR3 too. The V gene is TRBV18, the J gene TRBJ2-3; D gene uncertain. The CDR3 is 12 residues long. Germline V gene data show CDR1 as KGHSH and CDR2 as LQKENI. The V end lost 2 bases, the J end lost 3 bases, and 3 bases lay between the germline ends. The CDR3 loop is CASSPSTDTQYF. CDR3 sequence (DNA): TGTGCCAGCTCACCATCGACAGATACGCAGTATTTT.

This clone was seen a single time. The rearrangement links TRBV30 to TRBJ1-2; D might be TRBD1 (5 bases). With 1 base removed from V and 4 bases from J, the gap between germline ends came to 10 bases. This CDR3 is 13 amino acids long. The germline V gene encodes CDR1 GTSNPN and CDR2 SVGIG (reference sequence). CDR3 nucleotides: TGTGCCTGGAGTGAGGCAGGGCTCTATGGCTACACCTTC. Translation: CAWSEAGLYGYTF.

The chain recombines TRBV5-1 with TRBJ1-2, with D tentatively TRBD1 (5 bases). CDR1 is SGHRS and CDR2 is YFSETQ in the germline V gene. The CDR3 runs 11 residues. Trimming removed 4 bases at V and 7 bases at J, with 8 bases between. CDR3 in DNA: TGCGCCAGCAGCAAGGACATTGGCTACACCTTC. Translating gives CASSKDIGYTF.

The rearrangement links TRBV12-3 or TRBV12-4 to TRBJ1-2; D call uncertain. V shed 4 bases and J shed 2 bases, with 8 bases lying between them. The CDR3 extends over 13 amino acids. CDR3: CASSSDKNYGYTF. Written as DNA, the CDR3 is TGTGCCAGCAGTTCCGACAAGAACTATGGCTACACCTTC.

The chain couples TRBV2 to TRBJ2-5; D not resolved. The ends were cut back, 4 bases at V and 8 bases at J, with 14 bases in the middle. The CDR3 is made up of 13 amino acids. Germline-derived CDR1 and CDR2 are SNHLY and FYNNEI. The CDR3 DNA sequence: TGTGCCAGCAGTGTTTCCTCCTACAGCACCCAGTACTTC. Protein product: CASSVSSYSTQYF.

This chain joins TRBV11-2 and TRBJ2-7; D is possibly TRBD1 (6 bases). CDR3 length equals 14 residues. Trimming took 7 bases from V and 8 from J, leaving 21 bases between them. Germline CDR1 and CDR2: SGHAT and FQNNGV. The CDR3 DNA is TGTGCCAGCACTCCAGCCACAGGGTCGGGAAAGCAGTACTTC. This gives the protein CASTPATGSGKQYF.

This chain uses TRBV19 with TRBJ1-2; D might be TRBD1 (5 bases). V lost 5 bases and J lost 8, with 15 bases in between. Germline V gene sequence: CDR1 LNHDA, CDR2 SQIVND (reference sequence). The length of the CDR3 is 13 residues. CDR3 loop: CASSPRGVEGYTF. DNA of the CDR3: TGTGCCAGTAGTCCCCGGGGGGTCGAAGGCTACACCTTC.

The rearrangement links TRBV15 to TRBJ1-5; 9 bases agree with TRBD1. The CDR3 length is 15 residues. V lost 7 bases and J lost 3; bases outside the gene matches: 7. The germline gives CDR1 LNHNV, CDR2 YYDKDF (reference sequence). As DNA, the CDR3 is TGTGCCACCATTAGGGACAGGGACGCCAATCAGCCCCAGCATTTT. Encoded protein: CATIRDRDANQPQHF.